The present T cell receptor beta chain was sequenced within a study of cytomegalovirus exposure and HLA in healthy donors. These donors were members of the roughly 110-subject validation cohort, a group separate from the approximately 700-subject first cohort. For this clone: Its antigen is not identified.

Germline V gene lookup returns CDR1 MGHDK and CDR2 SYGVNS. The CDR3 length is 15 residues. Trimming pared 1 base from V and 5 bases from J, leaving 13 bases between. Some clones are missing from TCRdb's copy, which holds only in-frame ones; the method was immunoSEQ multiplex PCR. The sample lists 190,000 or so clones; approximately 83% were seen once. Findings of the study overall: The classifier was said to identify cytomegalovirus status with high specificity and sensitivity. A few chains linked to CMV were shown in vitro to be specific for CMV antigens. Some 150 TCR beta chains were listed as cytomegalovirus-associated.

V is TRBV25-1 and J is TRBJ2-3, with D possibly TRBD2 on 6 matching bases. The sequenced sample consisted of PBMCs. The sequence came from a woman aged 18-29 years in good health and CMV-seropositive. Here the CDR3 reads CASSELYGGGDTQYF. The CDR3 DNA reads as TGTGCCAGCAGTGAATTATACGGGGGAGGAGATACGCAGTATTTT. The full variable domain, rest sourced from reference TRBV25-1 and TRBJ2-3, is EADIYQTPRYLVIGTGKKITLECSQTMGHDKMYWYQQDPGMELHLIHYSYGVNSTEKGDLSSESTVSRIRTEHFPLTLESARPSHTSQYLCASSELYGGGDTQYFGPGTRLTVL.